A selection of T cell receptor beta chains follows, all from one sample in a study of PD-L1 blockade in urothelial cancer. TCRdb's table, derived via immunoSEQ multiplex PCR, lists solely in-frame clones and lacks some. The table records approximately 100,000 clones, under 85% of them present only once. The input for sequencing was PBMCs, taken around atezolizumab (anti-PD-L1) treatment. The receptor source for this set is a man in his forties or fifties with urothelial cancer. The CDR3 runs from the conserved cysteine through the conserved F or W. The D gene is left open where the match is weak. Rows may omit the clone size; those that give it use once, few, many or a size class.

V gene	clone size	J gene	D gene	CDR3 protein	CDR3 DNA
TRBV30	.	TRBJ1-1	TRBD1	CAWYRTGGQNTEAFF	TGTGCCTGGTACCGGACAGGGGGCCAGAACACTGAAGCTTTCTTT
TRBV15	.	TRBJ2-7	.	CATSRVEGPRGQYF	TGTGCCACCAGCAGAGTGGAGGGACCCCGTGGGCAGTACTTC
TRBV7-6	.	TRBJ1-1	TRBD1	CASSLAGTGETEAFF	TGTGCCAGCAGCTTAGCCGGGACAGGGGAAACTGAAGCTTTCTTT
TRBV7-6	.	TRBJ2-3	TRBD2	CASSSGLAGTDTQYF	TGTGCCAGCAGCTCCGGACTAGCAGGTACAGATACGCAGTATTTT
TRBV5-1	.	TRBJ2-7	TRBD2	CASSLTSGKSSYEQYF	TGCGCCAGCAGTCTAACTAGCGGGAAGAGCTCCTACGAGCAGTACTTC
TRBV7-3	.	TRBJ2-1	TRBD2	CASSPWTSDNEQFF	TGTGCCAGCAGCCCATGGACTAGCGACAATGAGCAGTTCTTC
TRBV30	.	TRBJ2-3	.	CAWSAGALDTQYF	TGTGCCTGGAGTGCGGGAGCGTTGGATACGCAGTATTTT
TRBV28	.	TRBJ2-7	TRBD1	CASRAGTAPYEQYF	TGTGCCAGCAGGGCAGGGACAGCCCCCTACGAGCAGTACTTC
TRBV2	.	TRBJ2-2	.	CASSLATRFNTGELFF	TGTGCCAGCAGTTTAGCGACCCGATTTAACACCGGGGAGCTGTTTTTT
TRBV29-1	.	TRBJ1-2	TRBD1	CSVETGEANYGYTF	TGCAGCGTTGAAACAGGGGAAGCTAACTATGGCTACACCTTC
TRBV7-3	.	TRBJ2-7	.	CASSPVNEQYF	TGTGCCAGCAGCCCTGTTAACGAGCAGTACTTC
TRBV5-1	once	TRBJ2-7	TRBD2	CASSSGPSGARSYEQYF	TGCGCCAGCAGCTCCGGCCCTAGCGGGGCTCGCTCCTACGAGCAGTACTTC
TRBV29-1	.	TRBJ2-7	.	CSVGTAYEQYF	TGCAGCGTTGGGACTGCCTACGAGCAGTACTTC
TRBV5-4	.	TRBJ1-2	TRBD1	CASSSGQGAGYGYTF	TGTGCCAGCAGCTCTGGCCAGGGGGCGGGCTATGGCTACACCTTC
TRBV28	.	TRBJ2-5	.	CASSFRDILRGETQYF	TGTGCCAGCAGTTTCCGGGACATCTTGAGGGGGGAGACCCAGTACTTC
TRBV5-1	.	TRBJ2-3	TRBD2	CASSSREVTDTQYF	TGCGCCAGCAGCTCGCGGGAGGTCACAGATACGCAGTATTTT
TRBV13	.	TRBJ1-2	TRBD1	CASSSWTGYYGYTF	TGTGCCAGCAGCTCTTGGACAGGGTACTATGGCTACACCTTC